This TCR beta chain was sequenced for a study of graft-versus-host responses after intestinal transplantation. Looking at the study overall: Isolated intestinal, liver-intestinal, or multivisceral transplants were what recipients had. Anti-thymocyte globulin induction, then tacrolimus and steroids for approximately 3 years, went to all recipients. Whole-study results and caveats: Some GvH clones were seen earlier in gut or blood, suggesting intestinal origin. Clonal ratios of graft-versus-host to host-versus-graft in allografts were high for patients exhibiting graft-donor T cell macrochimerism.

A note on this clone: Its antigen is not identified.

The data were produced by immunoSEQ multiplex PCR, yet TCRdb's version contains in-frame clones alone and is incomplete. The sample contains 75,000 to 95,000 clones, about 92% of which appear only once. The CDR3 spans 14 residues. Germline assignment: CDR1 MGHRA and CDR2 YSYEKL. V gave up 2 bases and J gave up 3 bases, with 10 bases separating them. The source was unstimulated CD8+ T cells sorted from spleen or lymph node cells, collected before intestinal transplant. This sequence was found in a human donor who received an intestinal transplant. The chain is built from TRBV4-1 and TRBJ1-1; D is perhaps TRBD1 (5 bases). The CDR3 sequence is CASSQTGRYTEAFF. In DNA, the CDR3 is TGCGCCAGCAGCCAAACAGGAAGGTACACTGAAGCTTTCTTT.